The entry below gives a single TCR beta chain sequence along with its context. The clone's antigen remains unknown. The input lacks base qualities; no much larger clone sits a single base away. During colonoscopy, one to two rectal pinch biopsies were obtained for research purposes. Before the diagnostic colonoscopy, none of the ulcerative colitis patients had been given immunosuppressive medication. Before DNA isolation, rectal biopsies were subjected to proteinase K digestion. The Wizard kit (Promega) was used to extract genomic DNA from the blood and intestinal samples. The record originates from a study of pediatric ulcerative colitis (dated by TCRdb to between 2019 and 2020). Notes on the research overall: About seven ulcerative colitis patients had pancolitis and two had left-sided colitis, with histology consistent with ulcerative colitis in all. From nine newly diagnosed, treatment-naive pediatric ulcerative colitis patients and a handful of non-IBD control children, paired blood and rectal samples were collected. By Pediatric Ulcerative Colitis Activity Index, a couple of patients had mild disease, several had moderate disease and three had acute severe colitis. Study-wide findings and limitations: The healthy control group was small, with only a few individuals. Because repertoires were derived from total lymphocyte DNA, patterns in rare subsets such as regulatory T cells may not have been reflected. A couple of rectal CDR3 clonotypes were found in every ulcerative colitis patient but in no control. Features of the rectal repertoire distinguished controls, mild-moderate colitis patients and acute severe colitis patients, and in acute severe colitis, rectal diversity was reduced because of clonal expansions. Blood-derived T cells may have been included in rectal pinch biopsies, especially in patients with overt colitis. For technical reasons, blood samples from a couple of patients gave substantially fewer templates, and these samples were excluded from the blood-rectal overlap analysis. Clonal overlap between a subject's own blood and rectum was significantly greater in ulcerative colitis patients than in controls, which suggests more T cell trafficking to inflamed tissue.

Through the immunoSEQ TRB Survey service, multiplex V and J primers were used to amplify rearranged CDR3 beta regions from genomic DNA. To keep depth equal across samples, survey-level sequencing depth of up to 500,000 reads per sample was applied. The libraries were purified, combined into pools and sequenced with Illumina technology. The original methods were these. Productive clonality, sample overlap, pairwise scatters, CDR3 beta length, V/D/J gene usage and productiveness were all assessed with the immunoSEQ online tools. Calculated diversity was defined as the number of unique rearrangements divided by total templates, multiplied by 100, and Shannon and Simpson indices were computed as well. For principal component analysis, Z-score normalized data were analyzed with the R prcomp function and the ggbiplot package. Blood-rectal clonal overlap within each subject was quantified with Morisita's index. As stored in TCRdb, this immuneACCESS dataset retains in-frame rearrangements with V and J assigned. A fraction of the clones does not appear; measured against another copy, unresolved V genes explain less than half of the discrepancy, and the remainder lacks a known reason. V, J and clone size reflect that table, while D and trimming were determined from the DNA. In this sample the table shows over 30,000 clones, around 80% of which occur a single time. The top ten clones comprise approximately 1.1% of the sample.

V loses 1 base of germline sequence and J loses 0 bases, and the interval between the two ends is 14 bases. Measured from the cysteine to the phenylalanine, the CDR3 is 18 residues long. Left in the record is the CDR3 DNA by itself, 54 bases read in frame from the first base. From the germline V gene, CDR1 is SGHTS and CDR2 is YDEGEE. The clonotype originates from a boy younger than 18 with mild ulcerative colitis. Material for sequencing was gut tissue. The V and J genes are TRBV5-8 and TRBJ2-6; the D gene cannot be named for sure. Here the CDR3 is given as CASSLIGITNSGANVLTF. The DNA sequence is TGTGCCAGCAGCTTGATTGGCATAACCAACTCTGGGGCCAACGTCCTGACTTTC.